This is a list of T cell receptor beta chains from one sample in a study of early T cells in non-severe SARS-CoV-2 infection. TCRdb reanalysed the 5' RACE reads using MiXCR and keeps one entry per CDR3 protein. This table holds around 47,000 distinct CDR3 sequences, 9.5% to 12% found once. The sample comprised whole blood. The receptors come from an adult who was a healthcare worker with PCR-confirmed SARS-CoV-2 infection or an uninfected control (not recorded which). Each CDR3 is given with its conserved first and last residue. D genes are given only for firm matches. Clone size appears in some rows only: once, few, many, or a class for an expanded clone.

abundance,len,d_gene,j_gene,v_gene,CDR3aa,CDR3nt
.,10,.,TRBJ2-7,TRBV2,CASSVDIAYF,TGTGCCAGCAGTGTGGATATAGCGTACTTC
few,13,TRBD1,TRBJ1-1,TRBV7-2,CATSGQMNTEAFF,TGTGCCACTTCGGGACAGATGAACACTGAAGCTTTCTTT
few,16,.,TRBJ1-2,TRBV18,CASSRNLGGADYGYTF,TGTGCCAGCTCCCGCAATTTGGGGGGCGCAGACTATGGCTACACCTTC
many,13,TRBD2,TRBJ2-7,TRBV7-6,CASSFELAGEQYF,TGTGCCAGCAGCTTCGAACTAGCGGGAGAGCAGTACTTC
few,14,.,TRBJ1-5,TRBV11-1,CASSPDGSNQPQHF,TGTGCCAGCAGCCCAGATGGTTCCAATCAGCCCCAGCATTTT
many,17,TRBD2,TRBJ2-1,TRBV20-1,CSARRVTTSGRINEQFF,TGCAGTGCTAGGCGGGTGACTACTAGCGGGAGGATTAATGAGCAGTTCTTC
many,13,TRBD1,TRBJ2-1,TRBV28,CASSLSNRGEQFF,TGTGCCAGCAGTTTATCGAACAGGGGTGAGCAGTTCTTC
few,13,TRBD1,TRBJ2-7,TRBV7-7,CASSLDLGQWMYF,TGTGCTAGCAGCTTAGACTTGGGACAGTGGATGTACTTC
many,15,.,TRBJ2-1,TRBV28,CASSLGRSLDNEQFF,TGTGCCAGCAGTTTGGGTCGGTCCCTAGACAATGAGCAGTTCTTC
many,16,TRBD2,TRBJ2-2,TRBV6-5,CASSYPSGRKTGELFF,TGTGCCAGCAGTTACCCCAGCGGGAGAAAGACCGGGGAGCTGTTTTTT